This T cell receptor beta chain was documented in a study of OX40 agonist ivuxolimab in advanced cancers. Background for the entire study: Ivuxolimab, which targeted the costimulatory receptor OX40 (CD134), was an agonistic, fully human IgG2 monoclonal antibody. Of the roughly 54 patients in dose escalation, about 20 had hepatocellular carcinoma, some 15 had melanoma, 9 had renal cell carcinoma and 9 had head and neck cancer. Prior anti-PD-1, anti-PD-L1 or anti-CTLA-4 therapy was permitted, and checkpoint inhibitors had been received by 40% to 50% of dose-escalation patients. The paper covers the monotherapy dose-escalation part of the phase I ivuxolimab trial, which included N ≈ 50 patients. Partial responses occurred in three dose-escalation patients, of whom one had hepatocellular carcinoma and two had cutaneous melanoma. The dose-escalation cohort was around 84% male with a mean age of 60 years, ranging from roughly 20 to 80. Intravenous ivuxolimab was administered to patients every 2 weeks at six dose levels: 0.01, 0.1, 0.3, 1.5, 3 and 10 mg/kg. Peripheral TCRbeta sequencing was intended to test whether TCR sequence diversity was altered and clonal T-cell expansion was caused by ivuxolimab.

What the work shows at the level of the full study, not this receptor alone: Low levels of normalized T-cell clonal expansion were also seen in some nonresponding patients. At doses of 0.1 to 3.0 mg/kg, clonal expansion of both CD4+ and CD8+ T cells in blood was seen between baseline and week 6. In the 0.1-3.0 mg/kg groups, partial responders were among the patients with the lowest normalized peripheral clonal expansion, particularly in CD8+ T cells. The antigen specificity of the peripheral T cells that underwent clonal expansion was not determined. On average, CD8+ T cells showed more expanded clones than CD4+ T cells after ivuxolimab.

Comment on this clone: Its antigen is currently not known. Base qualities are not provided; no much larger clone lies one nucleotide away.

Per the germline V gene, MGHRA is the CDR1 and YSYEKL is the CDR2. The CDR3 has 15 amino acids, counting the end cysteine and phenylalanine. The entry retains the CDR3 DNA only, 45 bases that are in frame from base 1. V loses 4 bases at its end and J loses 2 bases; junction bases beyond the gene matches: 7. Patients with a history of autoimmune disease or receiving systemic immunosuppression were excluded from the trial. In every dose cohort, peripheral blood was drawn for TCR sequencing at baseline, cycle 4 day 1, and cycle 7 day 1. The samples were drawn from a first-in-human, open-label, multicenter phase I dose-escalation trial of ivuxolimab. Adults with locally advanced or metastatic melanoma, renal cell, hepatocellular, or head and neck squamous cell carcinoma were enrolled in the trial. Before TCR sequencing, CD4+ T cells and CD8+ T cells from peripheral blood were sorted into separate populations.

To sequence the TCRbeta CDR3 region, genomic DNA was isolated from the sorted cells. TCRbeta CDR3 regions were sequenced using the immunoSEQ Assay. TCRdb provides this immuneACCESS table in a form limited to in-frame rearrangements. Some clones are lacking; in checked studies, under half of them reflect an unresolved V gene, and why the rest are absent is not known. The sample has 45,000 to 60,000 clones on record, around 80% of them singletons. The leading ten clones occupy approximately 3% of the sample. The rearrangement combines TRBV4-1 with TRBJ2-5; the junction holds 7 bases that match TRBD2. This material consisted of CD4+ or CD8+ T cells sorted from blood, taken in a trial of the OX40 agonist ivuxolimab. This TCR came from an adult with an advanced solid tumor such as melanoma, head and neck, liver or kidney cancer. The nucleotide sequence is given as TGCGCCAGCAGCCGGCGAGCGGGGCAGCAAGAGACCCAGTACTTC. This translates into CASSRRAGQQETQYF.